A selection of T cell receptor beta chains follows, all from one sample in a study of early stage breast cancer tumors. Data came from immunoSEQ multiplex PCR; TCRdb stores just in-frame clones and leaves some out. Here the sample spans 50,000 to 65,000 clones, 75% to 95% being singletons. The sample comprised blood. The receptor set was obtained from a person aged 70 to 85 with breast cancer. Both conserved end residues are part of each CDR3. D genes are given only for firm matches. Expanded clones get a size class; other rows say once, few or many, or leave the size out.

clone_size	v_call	j_call	d_call	cdr3_aa	cdr3_nt
.	TRBV28	TRBJ2-3	TRBD1	CASSPILLTGAQYF	TGTGCCAGCAGTCCTATTCTCTTGACAGGGGCGCAGTATTTT
.	TRBV2	TRBJ2-7	.	CASRGSSYEQYF	TGTGCCAGCAGGGGGAGCTCCTACGAGCAGTACTTC
.	TRBV6-1	TRBJ2-7	.	CASSETLRRVTVPYEQYF	TGTGCCAGCAGTGAGACCCTACGACGGGTAACCGTTCCCTACGAGCAGTACTTC
medium-sized	TRBV5-4	TRBJ1-2	.	CASSFLSGGDGYTF	TGTGCCAGCAGCTTTCTTTCCGGGGGAGATGGCTACACCTTC
.	TRBV7-2	TRBJ2-5	TRBD2	CASSPEGRGGRETQYF	TGTGCCAGCAGCCCCGAGGGGCGGGGGGGCCGGGAGACCCAGTACTTC
.	TRBV19	TRBJ2-1	TRBD2	CASSISNSGGAGNEQFF	TGTGCCAGTAGTATCAGCAATAGCGGGGGGGCAGGTAATGAGCAGTTCTTC
.	TRBV9	TRBJ2-2	TRBD2	CASSEGLAGPTGELFF	TGTGCCAGCAGCGAGGGACTAGCGGGGCCCACCGGGGAGCTGTTTTTT
.	TRBV5-1	TRBJ2-3	TRBD1	CASSLAQGADTQYF	TGCGCCAGCAGCTTGGCACAGGGGGCAGATACGCAGTATTTT
.	TRBV9	TRBJ2-4	.	CASSVGGGQGNIQYF	TGTGCCAGCAGCGTAGGAGGTGGGCAGGGGAACATTCAGTACTTC
.	TRBV29-1	TRBJ1-1	.	CSVELLPQGKNTEAFF	TGCAGCGTTGAGCTCCTCCCACAGGGTAAGAACACTGAAGCTTTCTTT
once	TRBV28	TRBJ2-7	.	CASSPVTVTRQYF	TGTGCCAGCAGCCCAGTGACTGTTACTAGGCAGTACTTC
.	TRBV5-6	TRBJ1-5	.	CASSFNNQPQHF	TGTGCCAGCAGCTTTAACAATCAGCCCCAGCATTTT
.	TRBV11-2	TRBJ1-1	.	CASSPTGTSAFF	TGTGCCAGCAGCCCTACCGGGACATCGGCTTTCTTT
.	TRBV7-8	TRBJ1-2	TRBD1	CASSLSDRGGYTF	TGTGCCAGCAGCTTAAGCGACAGGGGTGGCTACACCTTC